Given below is one T cell receptor beta chain in context. This clonotype was observed a handful of times. Its antigen remains undetermined. No base quality values were provided; no much bigger clone lies one nucleotide off. V and J lose 1 base and 4 bases, and a span of 4 bases separates them. The CDR3 goes from the cysteine to the phenylalanine over 13 residues. CDR3 DNA is the only sequence kept; it has 39 bases, read in frame from the first base. CDR1 SNHLY and CDR2 FYNNEI are derived from the germline V gene. This entry is derived from a study of T-cell memory formation after mild COVID-19 (dated by TCRdb to about 2021). Describing the broader study: TCR sequence clusters from the two donors were largely donor specific. In two donors, T-cell clones that expanded and contracted after mild COVID-19 were followed by sequencing TCRalpha and TCRbeta repertoires longitudinally. Two young, previously healthy adult volunteers, one female and one male, were included in the cohort. Study-level results and caveats: Some responding clones were found in pre-infection memory, which suggests that pre-existing cross-reactive memory T cells took part in the SARS-CoV-2 response. Clones contracting from day 15 to 85 had balanced CD4/CD8 phenotypes, while a second wave expanding from day 15 to 37 was biased towards CD4+. SARS-CoV-2 specificity of the second-wave clones peaking on day 37 was not confirmed. The study covered only a couple of mild cases, and larger cohorts including severe cases with pre-infection samples were considered necessary. Contracting CD4+ clones were located mainly in the CM and EM memory subsets, whereas CD8+ clones were found to be enriched in EMRA.

PBMCs were isolated by Ficoll-Paque density gradient centrifugation. Sequencing was performed on an Illumina NovaSeq 6000. TCRalpha and TCRbeta cDNA libraries were built by 5'RACE with constant-segment primers, adding sample barcodes and unique molecular identifiers. RNA was extracted from every sample with Trizol reagent. Amplification of the libraries took two PCR steps, and the second step added a second sample barcode plus Illumina TruSeq adapters. Sequencing of libraries was performed on an Illumina NovaSeq with 2 x 150 bp paired-end reads. The authors processed their data as follows. Demultiplexing of reads and collapsing into UMI-guided consensus sequences were performed with migec v1.2.7. Using mixcr v2.1.11, UMI consensuses were aligned to TRA and TRB V and J templates and then assembled into clonotypes. A clonotype was counted as expanded or contracted only if both edgeR and NoisET called the change significant, with noise models trained on biological replicates. edgeR calls used a false discovery rate-adjusted p below 0.01 and a log2 fold-change threshold of 1. As an exploratory analysis of dynamics, max-normalized trajectories of the 1000 most abundant clonotypes were examined with PCA combined with hierarchical clustering. The CD4 or CD8 phenotype of responding clones was assigned using the separately sequenced CD4+ and CD8+ repertoires. Using fastp at Q25 and MiXCR, TCRdb reprocessed the public reads and kept productive beta chains. Identical CDR3 proteins give one entry, which carries the most common genes and DNA. TCRdb, not the authors, supplied the V and J calls. The sample data list tens of thousands of distinct CDR3 sequences, and roughly 12% of these were observed just once. The ten largest clones take up more than 20% of the sample.

The rearranged segments are TRBV2 and TRBJ2-2; the D gene is unclear. The sequenced material came from PBMCs or a T cell subset sorted from them (not recorded which). The TCR sequence derives from a man between 18 and 35 years old who had mild COVID-19 (a few samples of this study predate the infection). The sample titles of this study are shuffled in the database, so cell type and time point are left out; the donor was told from shared clones. The CDR3 region reads CASSEEFTGELFF. The DNA is as follows: TGTGCCAGCAGTGAAGAATTCACCGGGGAGCTGTTTTTT. Here the CDR3 is joined to the reference TRBV2 and TRBJ2-2 genes, and the full variable domain is: EPEVTQTPSHQVTQMGQEVILRCVPISNHLYFYWYRQILGQKVEFLVSFYNNEISEKSEIFDDQFSVERPDGSNFTLKIRSTKLEDSAMYFCASSEEFTGELFFGEGSRLTVL.